This entry describes one T cell receptor beta chain. The sample originates from a study of T cell changes during pregnancy in multiple sclerosis. Method: immunoSEQ multiplex PCR; TCRdb's copy keeps in-frame clones and lacks some. The sample includes under 45,000 clones, roughly 90% of them seen just once. The CDR3 sequence is 15 residues long. V dropped 5 bases and J dropped 6; count of bases not matched to a gene: 11. Looked up from germline, CDR1 is SGHTA and CDR2 is FQGTGA. The sequence was obtained from a female donor with multiple sclerosis, enrolled in a pregnancy study. The chain couples TRBV7-3 to TRBJ1-2; 8 positions agree with TRBD1. The sequencing used CD8+ T cells from peripheral blood mononuclear cells, collected in the third trimester of pregnancy. DNA for the CDR3: TGTGCCAGCAGCCCCGGACAGGGTCAAATGAATGGCTACACCTTC. This gives the protein CASSPGQGQMNGYTF.